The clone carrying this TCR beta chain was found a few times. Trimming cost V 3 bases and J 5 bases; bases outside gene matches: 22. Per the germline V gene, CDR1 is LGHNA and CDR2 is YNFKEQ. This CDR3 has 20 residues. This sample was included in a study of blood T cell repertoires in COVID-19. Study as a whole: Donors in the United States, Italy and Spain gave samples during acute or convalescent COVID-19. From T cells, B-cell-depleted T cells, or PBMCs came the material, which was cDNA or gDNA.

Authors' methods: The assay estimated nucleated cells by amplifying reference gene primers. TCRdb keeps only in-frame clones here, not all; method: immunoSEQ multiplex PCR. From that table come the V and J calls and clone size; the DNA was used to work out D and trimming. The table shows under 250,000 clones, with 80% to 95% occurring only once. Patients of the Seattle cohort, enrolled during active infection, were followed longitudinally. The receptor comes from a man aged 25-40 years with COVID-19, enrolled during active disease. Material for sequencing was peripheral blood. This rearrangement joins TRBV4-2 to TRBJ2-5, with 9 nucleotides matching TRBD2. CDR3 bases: TGTGCCAGCAGCCATGTTGGCCAGCGGGGGGACGGTAAAGGATGGGAGACCCAGTACTTC. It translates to CASSHVGQRGDGKGWETQYF.